A selection of T cell receptor beta chains follows, all from one sample in a study of blood T cells in healthy people across ages. Each CDR3 protein gets one entry after TCRdb re-called the 5' RACE reads with MiXCR. The sample contains 1,500,000 or so distinct CDR3 sequences, 45% to 70% of which appear only once. Input material: blood. These receptors came from a man younger than 35 in good health. CDR3s include the opening cysteine and the closing phenylalanine or tryptophan. The D gene is left open where the match is weak. Where a row states a size, it is once, few, many or the class of an expanded clone; other rows omit it.

D: -; size: -; length: 19; J: TRBJ2-6; V: TRBV6-5; DNA: TGTGCCAGCAGTTACTCGAGAGGCAGGAAAACGTCTGGGGCCAACGTCCTGACTTTC; CDR3: CASSYSRGRKTSGANVLTF
D: -; size: -; length: 13; J: TRBJ2-7; V: TRBV20-1; DNA: TGCAGTGCTGAGGGCGGGACCTCCTACGAGCAGTACTTC; CDR3: CSAEGGTSYEQYF
D: -; size: -; length: 15; J: TRBJ2-1; V: TRBV5-1; DNA: TGCGCCAGCAGCGACCCGGGTTTAGCCTACAATGAGCAGTTCTTC; CDR3: CASSDPGLAYNEQFF
D: -; size: -; length: 14; J: TRBJ2-3; V: TRBV15; DNA: TGTGCCACCAGCGAGACATCGGATATTGATACGCAGTATTTT; CDR3: CATSETSDIDTQYF
D: -; size: few; length: 13; J: TRBJ2-1; V: TRBV7-9; DNA: TGTGCCAGCACGACTAACCCGAGAGATGAGCAGTTCTTC; CDR3: CASTTNPRDEQFF
D: -; size: -; length: 13; J: TRBJ1-2; V: TRBV3-1; DNA: TGTGCCAGCAGCCAACGAAGGGTAGTGGGCTACACCTTC; CDR3: CASSQRRVVGYTF
D: -; size: few; length: 14; J: TRBJ2-7; V: TRBV19; DNA: TGTGCCAGTAGTATGACAGGGACTACCTACGAGCAGTACTTC; CDR3: CASSMTGTTYEQYF
D: -; size: -; length: 12; J: TRBJ1-3; V: TRBV11-2; DNA: TGTGCCAGCAGCTTTGGAAAAAACACCATATATTTT; CDR3: CASSFGKNTIYF
D: TRBD1; size: few; length: 15; J: TRBJ2-4; V: TRBV7-2; DNA: TGTGCCAGCACCCCGGCGAGGGGGCCTGCAAACATTCAGTACTTC; CDR3: CASTPARGPANIQYF
D: -; size: few; length: 14; J: TRBJ2-1; V: TRBV20-1; DNA: TGCAGTGCTAGCCCCCAGTTGGTCTACAATGAGCAGTTCTTC; CDR3: CSASPQLVYNEQFF
D: -; size: few; length: 12; J: TRBJ1-2; V: TRBV29-1; DNA: TGCAGCGTTCCGAAGCCAGATTATGGCTACACCTTC; CDR3: CSVPKPDYGYTF
D: TRBD2; size: -; length: 16; J: TRBJ2-3; V: TRBV5-6; DNA: TGTGCCAGCAGCTTATGGGAGCGGGGTGCCACAGATACGCAGTATTTT; CDR3: CASSLWERGATDTQYF
D: -; size: -; length: 15; J: TRBJ1-2; V: TRBV4-2; DNA: TGTGCCAGCAGCCACGGCAGCTCGACTAACTATGGCTACACCTTC; CDR3: CASSHGSSTNYGYTF
D: -; size: -; length: 15; J: TRBJ2-1; V: TRBV29-1; DNA: TGCAGCGTCCTCGGGACTTTCGGTAGCAGAGATGAGCAGTTCTTC; CDR3: CSVLGTFGSRDEQFF
D: -; size: -; length: 14; J: TRBJ1-5; V: TRBV6-1; DNA: TGTGCCAGCAGTGCACAGGTAGGCAATCAGCCCCAGCATTTT; CDR3: CASSAQVGNQPQHF
D: -; size: -; length: 16; J: TRBJ2-5; V: TRBV2; DNA: TGTGCCACGCGGAGGGAGGCGGGATCAATTCAAGAGACCCGGTACTTC; CDR3: CATRREAGSIQETRYF
D: -; size: -; length: 10; J: TRBJ2-3; V: TRBV20-1; DNA: TGCAGTGGTCGGGGAGATACGCAGTATTTT; CDR3: CSGRGDTQYF
D: TRBD1; size: -; length: 15; J: TRBJ2-7; V: TRBV7-2; DNA: TGTGCCAGCAGCCAGGGGACAGGGGTAATCTGGGAGCAGTACTTC; CDR3: CASSQGTGVIWEQYF
D: -; size: once; length: 17; J: TRBJ2-7; V: TRBV13; DNA: TGTGCCAGCAGCTTAGGAACCTCGAGCCAGGGGATCTACGAGCAGTACTTC; CDR3: CASSLGTSSQGIYEQYF
D: -; size: few; length: 14; J: TRBJ2-1; V: TRBV25-1; DNA: TGTGCCAGCAGTGAATCCCGGTTAGCCCATGAGCAGTTCTTC; CDR3: CASSESRLAHEQFF
D: TRBD1; size: few; length: 16; J: TRBJ1-4; V: TRBV10-3; DNA: TGTGCCATCAGTGACCAGAGGACAGGGGGCAGTGAAAAACTGTTTTTT; CDR3: CAISDQRTGGSEKLFF
D: TRBD2; size: -; length: 15; J: TRBJ2-3; V: TRBV12-3/TRBV12-4; DNA: TGTGCCAGCAGTTTAGGGACTAGCGAGGTAGATACGCAGTATTTT; CDR3: CASSLGTSEVDTQYF
D: -; size: -; length: 16; J: TRBJ1-1; V: TRBV4-2; DNA: TGTGCCAGCAGCCAAGACCAAAACCGGGGGGCGAATGAAGCTTTCTTT; CDR3: CASSQDQNRGANEAFF
D: -; size: -; length: 14; J: TRBJ2-1; V: TRBV7-9; DNA: TGTGCCAGCAGCGTAGCGCTAACCCACAATGAGCAGTTCTTC; CDR3: CASSVALTHNEQFF
D: -; size: few; length: 13; J: TRBJ1-1; V: TRBV20-1; DNA: TGCAGTGCTCAACAGACAGAAATCACTGAAGCTTTCTTT; CDR3: CSAQQTEITEAFF
D: -; size: once; length: 14; J: TRBJ2-2; V: TRBV12-3/TRBV12-4; DNA: TGTGCCAGCAGTCGAGACTTTAGCTCTGGGGAGCTGTTTTTT; CDR3: CASSRDFSSGELFF
D: -; size: -; length: 16; J: TRBJ1-2; V: TRBV7-2; DNA: TGTGCCAGCAGCTTCTGGGGGGGGGACCCTAACTATGGCTACACCTTC; CDR3: CASSFWGGDPNYGYTF
D: -; size: -; length: 14; J: TRBJ1-4; V: TRBV7-2; DNA: TGTGCCAGCAGCTTAGCCTGGCCTAATGAAAAACTGTTTTTT; CDR3: CASSLAWPNEKLFF
D: TRBD1; size: few; length: 15; J: TRBJ2-6; V: TRBV29-1; DNA: TGCAGCGTTGAGGTGGACAGGGGGCAGGCCAACGTCCTGACTTTC; CDR3: CSVEVDRGQANVLTF
D: TRBD1; size: few; length: 15; J: TRBJ2-2; V: TRBV12-5; DNA: TGTGCTAGTGGCCAGACAGGGACCGTCACCGGGGAGCTGTTTTTT; CDR3: CASGQTGTVTGELFF
D: -; size: once; length: 15; J: TRBJ2-7; V: TRBV4-2; DNA: TGTGCCAGCAGCCAAGATGGACCCCAGTTCTACGAGCAGTACTTC; CDR3: CASSQDGPQFYEQYF
D: -; size: few; length: 14; J: TRBJ2-1; V: TRBV29-1; DNA: TGCAGCGTTGGAAGAATCTTCTCCTACAATGAGCAGTTCTTC; CDR3: CSVGRIFSYNEQFF
D: TRBD1; size: -; length: 15; J: TRBJ1-1; V: TRBV27; DNA: TGTGCCAGCAGTTTATGGACAGGGATGAACACTGAAGCTTTCTTT; CDR3: CASSLWTGMNTEAFF
D: -; size: -; length: 15; J: TRBJ1-2; V: TRBV7-2; DNA: TGTGCCAGCAGCTTGCGGGCCGCAGCTAACTATGGCTACACCTTC; CDR3: CASSLRAAANYGYTF
D: -; size: -; length: 14; J: TRBJ2-7; V: TRBV3-1; DNA: TGTGCCAGCAGCCAATCAGGGCCAACCTACGAGCAGTACTTC; CDR3: CASSQSGPTYEQYF
D: -; size: -; length: 14; J: TRBJ2-3; V: TRBV7-2; DNA: TGTGCCAGCAGCTTGAACGCGAACAGGGATACGCAGTATTTT; CDR3: CASSLNANRDTQYF
D: -; size: few; length: 15; J: TRBJ2-4; V: TRBV6-5; DNA: TGTGCCAGCAGTTCAACCCCCGGGACAACAGACATTCAGTACTTC; CDR3: CASSSTPGTTDIQYF
D: TRBD2; size: -; length: 16; J: TRBJ2-1; V: TRBV11-2; DNA: TGTGCCAGCAGCCCCGAAAGCGGGGGGCACTACAATGAGCAGTTCTTC; CDR3: CASSPESGGHYNEQFF
D: -; size: -; length: 13; J: TRBJ1-1; V: TRBV6-6; DNA: TGTGCCAGCAGTACCCGTTCGGACACTGAAGCTTTCTTT; CDR3: CASSTRSDTEAFF
D: -; size: few; length: 11; J: TRBJ1-1; V: TRBV20-1; DNA: TGCAGTGCTATGGGTCCGGGAGAAGCTTTCTTT; CDR3: CSAMGPGEAFF
D: -; size: -; length: 14; J: TRBJ1-1; V: TRBV29-1; DNA: TGCAGCGCAGACAGAAGCCCGATGAACACTGAAGCTTTCTTT; CDR3: CSADRSPMNTEAFF
D: -; size: -; length: 11; J: TRBJ2-7; V: TRBV12-3/TRBV12-4; DNA: TGTGCCAGCCAGGCGAGTTACGAGCAGTACTTC; CDR3: CASQASYEQYF
D: -; size: -; length: 13; J: TRBJ2-1; V: TRBV3-1; DNA: TGTGCCAGCAGCCAACCGGGACCCCACGAGCAGTTCTTC; CDR3: CASSQPGPHEQFF